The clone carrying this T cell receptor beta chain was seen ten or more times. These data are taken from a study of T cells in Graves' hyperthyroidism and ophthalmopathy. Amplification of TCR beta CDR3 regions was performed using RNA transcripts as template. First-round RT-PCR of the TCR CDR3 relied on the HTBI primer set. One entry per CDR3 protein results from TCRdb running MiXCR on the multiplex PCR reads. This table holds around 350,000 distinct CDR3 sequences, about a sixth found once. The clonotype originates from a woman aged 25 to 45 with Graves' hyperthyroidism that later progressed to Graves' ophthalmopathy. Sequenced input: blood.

The CDR3 sequence is CASSYQKSYGYTF. In DNA form, the CDR3 reads TGTGCCAGCAGTTACCAGAAGAGCTATGGCTACACCTTC. This chain links TRBV6-6 with TRBJ1-2, with D unclear. Germline lookup yields CDR1 MNHNY and CDR2 SVGAGI (reference sequence). This CDR3 region has 13 residues. The ends were cut back, 2 bases at V and 4 bases at J, with 8 bases in the middle.